The clone carrying this T cell receptor beta chain appeared a few times. Antigen: not known. This record belongs to a study of cytomegalovirus exposure and HLA in healthy donors. V was cut by 0 bases and J by 12 bases, with 14 bases left in between. Germline V gene data show CDR1 as SGHDN and CDR2 as FVKESK. This CDR3 comprises 13 residues. Study-level results: V- and J-gene trimming in TCR beta was tied to a missense DCLRE1C variant by an analysis performed later.

PCR involved 60 Vbeta and 13 Jbeta primers. Sequencing was performed with immunoSEQ multiplex PCR; in TCRdb, only in-frame clones are kept and a portion is missing. The top ten clones hold around 1.8% of a sample with roughly 130,000 clones, roughly 79% of them seen once. The chain carries TRBV14 and TRBJ1-2; D is uncertain. The sequencing sample was made of PBMCs. The clonotype was recovered from a woman in her 50s in good health and CMV-seronegative. The CDR3 sequence is CASSQDYWQANTF. The CDR3 nucleotides are TGTGCCAGCAGCCAAGATTATTGGCAGGCTAACACCTTC.